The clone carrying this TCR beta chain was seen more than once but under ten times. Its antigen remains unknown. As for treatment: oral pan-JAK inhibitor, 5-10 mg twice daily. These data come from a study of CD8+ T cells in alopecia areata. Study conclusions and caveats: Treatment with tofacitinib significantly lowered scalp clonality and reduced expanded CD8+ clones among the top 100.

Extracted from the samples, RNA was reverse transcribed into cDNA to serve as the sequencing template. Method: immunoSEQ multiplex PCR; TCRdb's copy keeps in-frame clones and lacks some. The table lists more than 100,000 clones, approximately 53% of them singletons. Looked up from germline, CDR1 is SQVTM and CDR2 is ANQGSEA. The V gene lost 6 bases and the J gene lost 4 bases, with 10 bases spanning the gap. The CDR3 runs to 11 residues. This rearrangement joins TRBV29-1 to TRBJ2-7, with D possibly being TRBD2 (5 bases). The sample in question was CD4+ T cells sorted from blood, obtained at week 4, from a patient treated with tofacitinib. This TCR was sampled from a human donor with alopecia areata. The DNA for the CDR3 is TGCAGCGTCGTGGGAGCTTACGAGCAGTACTTC. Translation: CSVVGAYEQYF.